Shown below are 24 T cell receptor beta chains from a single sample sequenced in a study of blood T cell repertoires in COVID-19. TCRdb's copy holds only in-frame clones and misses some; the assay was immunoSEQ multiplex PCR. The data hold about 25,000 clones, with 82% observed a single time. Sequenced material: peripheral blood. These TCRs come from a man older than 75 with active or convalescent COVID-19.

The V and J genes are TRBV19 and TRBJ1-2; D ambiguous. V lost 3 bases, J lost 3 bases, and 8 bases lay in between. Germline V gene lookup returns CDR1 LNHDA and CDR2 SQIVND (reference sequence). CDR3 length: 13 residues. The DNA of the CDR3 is TGTGCCAGTAGTATCCCCGGGGACTATGGCTACACCTTC. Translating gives CASSIPGDYGYTF.

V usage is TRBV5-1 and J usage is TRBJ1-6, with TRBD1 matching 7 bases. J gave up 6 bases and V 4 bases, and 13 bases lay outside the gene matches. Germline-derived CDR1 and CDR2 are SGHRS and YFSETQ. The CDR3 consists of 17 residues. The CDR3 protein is CASSPGDSGFTNSPLHF. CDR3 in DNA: TGCGCCAGCAGCCCCGGGGACAGCGGATTTACTAATTCACCCCTCCACTTT. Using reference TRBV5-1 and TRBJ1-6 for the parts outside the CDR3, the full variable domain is KAGVTQTPRYLIKTRGQQVTLSCSPISGHRSVSWYQQTPGQGLQFLFEYFSETQRNKGNFPGRFSGRQFSNSRSEMNVSTLELGDSALYLCASSPGDSGFTNSPLHFGNGTRLTVT.

CDR3 protein: CASSHGTAGRNTEAFF. DNA for the CDR3: TGCGCCAGCAGCCATGGGACAGCTGGCCGGAACACTGAAGCTTTCTTT. The V gene is TRBV5-1, the J gene TRBJ1-1; TRBD1 aligns across 7 bases. The CDR3 loop spans 16 amino acids. V was clipped by 4 bases and J by 1 base; unmatched bases: 10. CDR1 SGHRS and CDR2 YFSETQ come from the germline V gene.

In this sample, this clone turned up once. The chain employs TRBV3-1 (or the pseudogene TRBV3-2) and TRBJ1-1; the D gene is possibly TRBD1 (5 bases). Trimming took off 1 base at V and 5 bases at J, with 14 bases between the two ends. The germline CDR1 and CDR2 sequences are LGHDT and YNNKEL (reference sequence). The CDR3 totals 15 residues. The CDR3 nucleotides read TGTGCCAGCAGCCAAGTAGCCAGGGTGGGTACTGAAGCTTTCTTT. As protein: CASSQVARVGTEAFF.

This chain's CDR3 is CASSPQGSDSPLHF. The CDR3 nucleotides are TGCGCCAGCAGCCCCCAGGGTAGTGATTCACCCCTCCACTTT. The V call is TRBV5-1, the J call TRBJ1-6; D perhaps matches TRBD1 (5 bases). V was trimmed by 4 bases and J by 8 bases, leaving 13 bases between them. Germline V gene sequence: CDR1 SGHRS, CDR2 YFSETQ. The CDR3 is 14 amino acids.

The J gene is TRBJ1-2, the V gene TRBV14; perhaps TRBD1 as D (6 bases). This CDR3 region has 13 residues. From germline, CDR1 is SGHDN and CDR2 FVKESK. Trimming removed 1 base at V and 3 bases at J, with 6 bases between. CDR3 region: CASSQGTDYGYTF. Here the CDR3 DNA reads TGTGCCAGCAGCCAAGGGACAGACTATGGCTACACCTTC.

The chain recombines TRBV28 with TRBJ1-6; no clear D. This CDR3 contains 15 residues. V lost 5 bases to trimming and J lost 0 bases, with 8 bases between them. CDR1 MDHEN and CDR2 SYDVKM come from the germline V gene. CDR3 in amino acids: CASSLASSYNSPLHF. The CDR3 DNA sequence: TGTGCCAGCAGTCTCGCCAGCTCCTATAATTCACCCCTCCACTTT.

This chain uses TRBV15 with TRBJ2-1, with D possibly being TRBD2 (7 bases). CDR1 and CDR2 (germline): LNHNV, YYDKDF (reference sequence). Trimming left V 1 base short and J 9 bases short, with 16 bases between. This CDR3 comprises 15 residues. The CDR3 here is CATSRVLAVGGEQFF. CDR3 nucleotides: TGTGCCACCAGCAGAGTGCTAGCGGTAGGGGGTGAGCAGTTCTTC.

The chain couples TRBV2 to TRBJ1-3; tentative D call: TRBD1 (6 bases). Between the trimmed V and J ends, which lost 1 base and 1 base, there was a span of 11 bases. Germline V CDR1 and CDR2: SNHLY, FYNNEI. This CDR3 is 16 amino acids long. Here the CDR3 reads CASSEGTARSGNTIYF. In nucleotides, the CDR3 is TGTGCCAGCAGTGAAGGGACAGCCAGATCTGGAAACACCATATATTTT.

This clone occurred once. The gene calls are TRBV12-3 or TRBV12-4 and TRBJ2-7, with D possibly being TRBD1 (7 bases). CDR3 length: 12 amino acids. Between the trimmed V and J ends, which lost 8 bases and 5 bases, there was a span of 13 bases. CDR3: CASGSRGDEQYF. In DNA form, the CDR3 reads TGTGCCAGCGGGAGCAGGGGGGACGAGCAGTACTTC.

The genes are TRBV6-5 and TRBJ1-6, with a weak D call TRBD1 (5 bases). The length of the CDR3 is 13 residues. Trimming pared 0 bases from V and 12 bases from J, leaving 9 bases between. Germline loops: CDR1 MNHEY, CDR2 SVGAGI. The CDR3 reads CASSYSRVGPLHF. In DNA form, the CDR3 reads TGTGCCAGCAGTTACTCCAGGGTCGGACCCCTCCACTTT.

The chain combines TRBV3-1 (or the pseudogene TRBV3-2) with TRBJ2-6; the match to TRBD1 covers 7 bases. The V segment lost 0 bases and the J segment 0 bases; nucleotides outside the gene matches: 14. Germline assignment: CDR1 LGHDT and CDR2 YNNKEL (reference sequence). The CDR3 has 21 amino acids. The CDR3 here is CASSQDRRTGTVSSGANVLTF. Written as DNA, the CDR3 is TGTGCCAGCAGCCAAGACCGGAGGACCGGGACAGTATCCTCTGGGGCCAACGTCCTGACTTTC.

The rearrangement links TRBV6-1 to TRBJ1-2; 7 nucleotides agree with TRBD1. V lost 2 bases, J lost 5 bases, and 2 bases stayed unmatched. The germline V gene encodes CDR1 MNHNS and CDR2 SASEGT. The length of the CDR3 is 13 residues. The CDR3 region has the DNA TGTGCCAGCAGTGAAACGACAGGGTATGGCTACACCTTC. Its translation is CASSETTGYGYTF.

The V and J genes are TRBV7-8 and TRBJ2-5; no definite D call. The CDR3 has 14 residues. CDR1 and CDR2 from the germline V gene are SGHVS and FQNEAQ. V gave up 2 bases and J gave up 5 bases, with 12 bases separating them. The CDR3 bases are TGTGCCAGCAGCTTACTCGCTAGTGGGGAGACCCAGTACTTC. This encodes CASSLLASGETQYF.

The CDR3 nucleotides are TGTGCCAGCAGTTTGGTGGGGGGCACTGAAGCTTTCTTT. This codes for CASSLVGGTEAFF. The chain recombines TRBV12-3 or TRBV12-4 with TRBJ1-1; D might be TRBD1 (5 bases). This CDR3 contains 13 residues. Between the trimmed V and J ends, which lost 3 bases and 4 bases, there was a span of 9 bases.

The CDR3 DNA reads as TGTGCCAGTAGTGCCACGGACAGGGGCCAAGAGACCCAGTACTTC. This sequence encodes CASSATDRGQETQYF. V gene TRBV19 combines with J gene TRBJ2-5; 9 bases match TRBD1. The V gene's germline CDR1 is LNHDA and CDR2 SQIVND (reference sequence). The ends lost 5 bases at V and 1 base at J; junction bases unmatched: 5. CDR3 length: 15 amino acids.

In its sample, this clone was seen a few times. The CDR3 bases are TGTGCCAGCAGTTACTCGGCTTCTGGAGGGTCCTACGAGCAGTACTTC. It codes for CASSYSASGGSYEQYF. This chain connects TRBV6-6 to TRBJ2-7, with a possible D match to TRBD2 (6 bases). The CDR3 runs to 16 residues. The germline V and J ends were trimmed by 0 bases and 1 base, with 13 bases remaining between them. Per germline, CDR1 MNHNY and CDR2 SVGAGI (reference sequence).

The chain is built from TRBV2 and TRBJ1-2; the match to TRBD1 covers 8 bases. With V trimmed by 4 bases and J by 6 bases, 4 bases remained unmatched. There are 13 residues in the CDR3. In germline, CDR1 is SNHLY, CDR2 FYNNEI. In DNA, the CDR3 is TGTGCCAGCAGTGGGGACAGGCTGGATGGCTACACCTTC. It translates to CASSGDRLDGYTF.

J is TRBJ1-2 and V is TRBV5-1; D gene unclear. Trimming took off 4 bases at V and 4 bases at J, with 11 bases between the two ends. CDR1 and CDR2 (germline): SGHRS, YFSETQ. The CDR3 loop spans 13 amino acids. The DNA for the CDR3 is TGCGCCAGCAGCCCGATCGAGGGCTATGGCTACACCTTC. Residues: CASSPIEGYGYTF.

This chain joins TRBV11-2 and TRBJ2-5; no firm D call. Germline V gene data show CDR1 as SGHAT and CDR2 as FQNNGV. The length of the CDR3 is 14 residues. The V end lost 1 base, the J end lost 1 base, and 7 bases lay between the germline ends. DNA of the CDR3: TGTGCCAGCAGCTTAGCCCCGGGCCAAGAGACCCAGTACTTC. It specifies CASSLAPGQETQYF.

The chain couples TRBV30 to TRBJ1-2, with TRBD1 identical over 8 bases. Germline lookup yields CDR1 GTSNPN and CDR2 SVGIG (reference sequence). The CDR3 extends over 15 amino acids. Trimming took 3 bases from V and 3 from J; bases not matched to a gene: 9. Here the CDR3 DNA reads TGTGCCTGGAGCCCTGACAGGGGAAAAGACTATGGCTACACCTTC. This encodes CAWSPDRGKDYGYTF.

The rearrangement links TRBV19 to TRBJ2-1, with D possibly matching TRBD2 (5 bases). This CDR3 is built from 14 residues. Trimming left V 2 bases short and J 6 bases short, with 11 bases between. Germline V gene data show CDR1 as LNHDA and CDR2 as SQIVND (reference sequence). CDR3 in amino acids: CASSILNRGNEQFF. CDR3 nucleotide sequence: TGTGCCAGTAGTATACTCAACCGGGGCAATGAGCAGTTCTTC. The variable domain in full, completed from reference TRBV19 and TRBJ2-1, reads DGGITQSPKYLFRKEGQNVTLSCEQNLNHDAMYWYRQDPGQGLRLIYYSQIVNDFQKGDIAEGYSVSREKKESFPLTVTSAQKNPTAFYLCASSILNRGNEQFFGPGTRLTVL.

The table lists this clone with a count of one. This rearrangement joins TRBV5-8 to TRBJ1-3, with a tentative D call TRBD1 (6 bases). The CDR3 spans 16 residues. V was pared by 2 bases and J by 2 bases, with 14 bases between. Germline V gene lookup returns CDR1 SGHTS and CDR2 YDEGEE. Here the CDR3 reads CASSFDRPWTGNTIYF. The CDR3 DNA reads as TGTGCCAGCAGCTTTGACAGGCCATGGACTGGAAACACCATATATTTT.

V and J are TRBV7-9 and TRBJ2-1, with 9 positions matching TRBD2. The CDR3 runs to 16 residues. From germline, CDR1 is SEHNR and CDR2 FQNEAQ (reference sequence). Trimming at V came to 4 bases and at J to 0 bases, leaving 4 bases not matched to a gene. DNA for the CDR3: TGTGCCAGCAGCTCGTTTAGCGGGGGCTCCTACAATGAGCAGTTCTTC. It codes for CASSSFSGGSYNEQFF.